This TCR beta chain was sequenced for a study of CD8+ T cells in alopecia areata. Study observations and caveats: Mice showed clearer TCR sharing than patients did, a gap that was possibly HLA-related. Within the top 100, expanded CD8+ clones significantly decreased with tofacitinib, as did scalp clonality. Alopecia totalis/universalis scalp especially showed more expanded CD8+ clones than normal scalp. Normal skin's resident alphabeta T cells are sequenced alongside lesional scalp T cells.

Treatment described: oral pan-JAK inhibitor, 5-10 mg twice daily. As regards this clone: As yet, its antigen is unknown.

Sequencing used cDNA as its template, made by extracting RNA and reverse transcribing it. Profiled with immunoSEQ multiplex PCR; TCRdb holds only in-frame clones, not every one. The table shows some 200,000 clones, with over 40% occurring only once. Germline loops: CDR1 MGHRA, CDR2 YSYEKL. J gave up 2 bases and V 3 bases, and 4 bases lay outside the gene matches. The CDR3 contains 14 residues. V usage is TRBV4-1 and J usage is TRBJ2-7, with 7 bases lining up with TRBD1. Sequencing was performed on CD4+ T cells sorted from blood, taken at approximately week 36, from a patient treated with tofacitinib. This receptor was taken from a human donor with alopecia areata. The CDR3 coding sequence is TGCGCCAGCAGCCAGGGTGACAGGGCCTACGAGCAGTACTTC. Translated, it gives CASSQGDRAYEQYF.